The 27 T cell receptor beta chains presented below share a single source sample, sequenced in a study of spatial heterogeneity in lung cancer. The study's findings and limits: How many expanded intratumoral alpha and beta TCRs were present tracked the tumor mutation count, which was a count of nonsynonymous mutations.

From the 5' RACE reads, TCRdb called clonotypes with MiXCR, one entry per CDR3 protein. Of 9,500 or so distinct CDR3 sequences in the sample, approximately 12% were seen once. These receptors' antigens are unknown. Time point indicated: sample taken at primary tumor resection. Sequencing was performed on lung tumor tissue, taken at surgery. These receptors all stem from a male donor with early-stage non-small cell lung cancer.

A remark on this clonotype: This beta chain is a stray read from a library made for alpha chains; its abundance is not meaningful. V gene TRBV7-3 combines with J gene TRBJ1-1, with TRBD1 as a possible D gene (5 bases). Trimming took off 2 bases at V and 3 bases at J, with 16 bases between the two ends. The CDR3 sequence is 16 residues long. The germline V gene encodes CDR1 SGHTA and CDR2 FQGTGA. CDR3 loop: CASSLPGPAGDTEAFF. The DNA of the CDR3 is TGTGCCAGCAGCTTACCGGGCCCGGCGGGGGACACTGAAGCTTTCTTT.

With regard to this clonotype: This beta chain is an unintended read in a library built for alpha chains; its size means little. The CDR3 loop reads CASSRMDGANVLTF. The CDR3 DNA sequence: TGTGCCAGCAGCCGGATGGATGGGGCCAACGTCCTGACTTTC. This chain uses TRBV12-3 or TRBV12-4 with TRBJ2-6; D is unresolved. V shed 6 bases and J shed 3 bases, with 9 bases lying between them. CDR3 size: 14 residues.

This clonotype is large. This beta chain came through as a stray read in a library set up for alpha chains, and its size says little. DNA for the CDR3: TGTGCCAGCAGCCCTGGACCCTATGGCTACACCTTC. Translation: CASSPGPYGYTF. The chain couples TRBV7-6 to TRBJ1-2, with D unresolved. The ends were cut back, 5 bases at V and 4 bases at J, with 8 bases in the middle. CDR1 and CDR2 (germline): SGHVS, FNYEAQ. The CDR3 loop spans 12 amino acids.

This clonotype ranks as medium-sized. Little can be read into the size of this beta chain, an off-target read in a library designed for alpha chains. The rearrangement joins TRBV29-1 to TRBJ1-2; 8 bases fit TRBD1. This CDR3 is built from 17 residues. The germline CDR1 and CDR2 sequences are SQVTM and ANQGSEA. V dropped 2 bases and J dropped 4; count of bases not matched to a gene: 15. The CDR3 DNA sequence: TGCAGCGTTGAATTAATGACCCCCGGGACAGGAGTCTATGGCTACACCTTC. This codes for CSVELMTPGTGVYGYTF.

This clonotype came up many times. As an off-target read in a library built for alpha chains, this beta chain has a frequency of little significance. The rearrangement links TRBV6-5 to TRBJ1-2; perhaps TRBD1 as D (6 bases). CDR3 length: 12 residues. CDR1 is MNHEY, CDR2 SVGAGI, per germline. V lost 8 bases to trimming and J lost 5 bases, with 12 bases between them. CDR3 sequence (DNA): TGTGCCAGCCAGACAGGAAATTATGGCTACACCTTC. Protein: CASQTGNYGYTF.

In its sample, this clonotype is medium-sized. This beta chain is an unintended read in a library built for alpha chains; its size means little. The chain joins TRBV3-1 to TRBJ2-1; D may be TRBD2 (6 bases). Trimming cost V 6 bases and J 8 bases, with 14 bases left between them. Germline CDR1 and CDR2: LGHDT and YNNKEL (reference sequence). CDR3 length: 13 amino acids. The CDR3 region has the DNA TGTGCCAGCAGTAGAGCGGAGGGGTATGAGCAGTTCTTC. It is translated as CASSRAEGYEQFF.

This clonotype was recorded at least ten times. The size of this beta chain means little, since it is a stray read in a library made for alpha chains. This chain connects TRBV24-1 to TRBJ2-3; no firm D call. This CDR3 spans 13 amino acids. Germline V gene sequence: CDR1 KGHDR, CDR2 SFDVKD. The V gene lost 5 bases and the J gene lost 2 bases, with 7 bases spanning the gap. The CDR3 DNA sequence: TGTGCCACCAGTGTCGATTTCACAGATACGCAGTATTTT. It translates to CATSVDFTDTQYF.

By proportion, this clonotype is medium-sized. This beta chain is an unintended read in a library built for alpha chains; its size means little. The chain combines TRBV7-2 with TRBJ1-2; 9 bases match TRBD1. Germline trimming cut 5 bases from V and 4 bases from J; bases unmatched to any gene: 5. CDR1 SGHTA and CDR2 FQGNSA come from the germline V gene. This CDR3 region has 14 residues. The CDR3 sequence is CASSGWTGAYGYTF. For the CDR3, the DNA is TGTGCCAGCAGCGGATGGACAGGGGCCTATGGCTACACCTTC.

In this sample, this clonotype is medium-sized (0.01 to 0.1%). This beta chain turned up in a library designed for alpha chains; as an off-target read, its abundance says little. As DNA, the CDR3 is TGTGCCAGCAGTTACGCAGGCTCTGGGGCCAACGTCCTGACTTTC. It is translated as CASSYAGSGANVLTF. V usage is TRBV6-2 or TRBV6-3 and J usage is TRBJ2-6, with D unresolved. V lost 2 bases, J lost 0 bases, and 5 bases lay in between. Germline-derived CDR1 and CDR2 are MNHEY and SVGEGT. The CDR3 sequence is 15 residues long.

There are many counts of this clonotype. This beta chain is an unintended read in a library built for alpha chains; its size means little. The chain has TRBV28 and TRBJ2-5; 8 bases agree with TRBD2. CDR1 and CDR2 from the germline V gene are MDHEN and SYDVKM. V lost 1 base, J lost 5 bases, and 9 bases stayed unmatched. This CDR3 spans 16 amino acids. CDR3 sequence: CASSLSGSGRVETQYF. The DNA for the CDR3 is TGTGCCAGCAGTTTATCGGGAAGCGGGAGAGTGGAGACCCAGTACTTC. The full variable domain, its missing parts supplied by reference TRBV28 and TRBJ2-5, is DVKVTQSSRYLVKRTGEKVFLECVQDMDHENMFWYRQDPGLGLRLIYFSYDVKMKEKGDIPEGYSVSREKKERFSLILESASTNQTSMYLCASSLSGSGRVETQYFGPGTRLLVL.

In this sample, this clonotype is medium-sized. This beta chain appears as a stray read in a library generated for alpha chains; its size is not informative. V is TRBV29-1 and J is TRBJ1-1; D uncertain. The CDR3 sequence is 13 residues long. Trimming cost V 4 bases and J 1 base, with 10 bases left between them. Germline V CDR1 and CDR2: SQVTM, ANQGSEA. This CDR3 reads CSVVGSPNTEAFF. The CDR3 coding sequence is TGCAGCGTTGTTGGCAGCCCGAACACTGAAGCTTTCTTT.

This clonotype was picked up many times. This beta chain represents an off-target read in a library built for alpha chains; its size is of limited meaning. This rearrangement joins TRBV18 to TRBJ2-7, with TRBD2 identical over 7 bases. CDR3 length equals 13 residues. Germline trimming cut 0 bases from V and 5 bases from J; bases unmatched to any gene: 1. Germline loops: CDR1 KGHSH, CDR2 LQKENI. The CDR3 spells CASSPPGGDEQYF. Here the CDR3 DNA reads TGTGCCAGCTCACCACCGGGGGGGGACGAGCAGTACTTC.

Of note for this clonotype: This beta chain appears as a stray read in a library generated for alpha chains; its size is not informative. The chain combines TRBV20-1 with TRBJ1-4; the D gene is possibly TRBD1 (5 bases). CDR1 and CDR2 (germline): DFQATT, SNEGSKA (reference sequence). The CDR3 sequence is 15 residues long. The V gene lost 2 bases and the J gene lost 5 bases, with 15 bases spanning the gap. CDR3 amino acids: CSARQPGAMNEKLFF. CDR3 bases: TGCAGTGCTAGACAGCCTGGGGCGATGAATGAAAAACTGTTTTTT.

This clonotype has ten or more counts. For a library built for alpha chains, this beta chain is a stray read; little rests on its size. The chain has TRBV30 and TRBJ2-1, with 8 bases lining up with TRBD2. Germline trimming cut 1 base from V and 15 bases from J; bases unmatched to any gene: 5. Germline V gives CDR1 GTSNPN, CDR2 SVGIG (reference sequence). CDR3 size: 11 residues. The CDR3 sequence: CAWSAREGRFF. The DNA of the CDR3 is TGTGCCTGGAGTGCCCGGGAGGGGCGGTTCTTC. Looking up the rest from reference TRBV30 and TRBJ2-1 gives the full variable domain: SQTIHQWPATLVQPVGSPLSLECTVEGTSNPNLYWYRQAAGRGLQLLFYSVGIGQISSEVPQNLSASRPQDRQFILSSKKLLLSDSGFYLCAWSAREGRFFGPGTRLTVL.

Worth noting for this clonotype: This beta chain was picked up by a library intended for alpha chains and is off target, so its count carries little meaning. CDR3 DNA sequence: TGCAGCGTGCTTCCCCGACTAGCGGGAGTCACAGATACGCAGTATTTT. Its translation is CSVLPRLAGVTDTQYF. This chain uses TRBV29-1 with TRBJ2-3; 12 positions agree with TRBD2. Germline loops: CDR1 SQVTM, CDR2 ANQGSEA. CDR3 size: 16 residues. V trimming: 6 bases; J trimming: 2 bases; junction bases outside the gene matches: 9.

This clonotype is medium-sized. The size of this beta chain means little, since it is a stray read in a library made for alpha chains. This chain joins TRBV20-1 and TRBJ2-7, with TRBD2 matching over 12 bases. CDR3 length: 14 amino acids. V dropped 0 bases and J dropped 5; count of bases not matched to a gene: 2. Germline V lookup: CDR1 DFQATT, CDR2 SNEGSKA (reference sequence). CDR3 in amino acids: CSARDGLAGHEQYF. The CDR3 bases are TGCAGTGCTAGAGATGGACTAGCGGGACACGAGCAGTACTTC.

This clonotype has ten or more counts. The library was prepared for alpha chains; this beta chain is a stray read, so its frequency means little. The CDR3: CASSLFGLTSGKTDTQYF. CDR3 DNA sequence: TGTGCCAGCAGCCTTTTTGGTCTGACTAGCGGGAAAACAGATACGCAGTATTTT. The V gene is TRBV5-6, the J gene TRBJ2-3; 11 bases agree with TRBD2. The V gene's germline CDR1 is SGHDT and CDR2 YYEEEE. V lost 4 bases and J lost 3; bases outside the gene matches: 13. The CDR3 runs to 18 residues. The complete variable domain, with remaining parts taken from reference TRBV5-6 and TRBJ2-3, reads DAGVTQSPTHLIKTRGQQVTLRCSPKSGHDTVSWYQQALGQGPQFIFQYYEEEERQRGNFPDRFSGHQFPNYSSELNVNALLLGDSALYLCASSLFGLTSGKTDTQYFGPGTRLTVL.

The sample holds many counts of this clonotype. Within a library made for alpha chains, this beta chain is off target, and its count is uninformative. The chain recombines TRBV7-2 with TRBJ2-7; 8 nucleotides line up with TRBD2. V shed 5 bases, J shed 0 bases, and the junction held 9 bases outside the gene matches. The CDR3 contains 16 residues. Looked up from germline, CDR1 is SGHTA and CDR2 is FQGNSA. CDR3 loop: CASSPSGAGASYEQYF. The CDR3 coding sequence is TGTGCCAGCAGCCCGTCGGGAGCGGGAGCCTCCTACGAGCAGTACTTC.

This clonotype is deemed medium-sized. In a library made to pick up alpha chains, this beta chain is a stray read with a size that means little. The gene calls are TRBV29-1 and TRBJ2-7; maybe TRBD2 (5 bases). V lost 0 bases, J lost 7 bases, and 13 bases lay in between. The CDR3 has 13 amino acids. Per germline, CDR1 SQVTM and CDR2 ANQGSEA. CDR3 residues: CSVEDPLEGEQYF. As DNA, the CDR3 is TGCAGCGTTGAAGACCCCCTAGAGGGAGAGCAGTACTTC.

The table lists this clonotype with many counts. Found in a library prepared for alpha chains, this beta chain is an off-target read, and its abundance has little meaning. This CDR3 reads CASAPGTGPDTQYF. CDR3 DNA sequence: TGTGCCAGCGCACCCGGGACAGGGCCCGATACGCAGTATTTT. J is TRBJ2-3 and V is TRBV12-3 or TRBV12-4; the match to TRBD1 covers 9 bases. The CDR3 runs to 14 residues. The J segment lost 6 bases and the V segment lost 8 bases, leaving 9 bases of the junction unmatched.

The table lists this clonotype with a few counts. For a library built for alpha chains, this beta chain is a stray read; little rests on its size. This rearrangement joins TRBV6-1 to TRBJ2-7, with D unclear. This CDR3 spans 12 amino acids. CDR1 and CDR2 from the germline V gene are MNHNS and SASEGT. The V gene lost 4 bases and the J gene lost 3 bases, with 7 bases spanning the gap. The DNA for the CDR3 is TGTGCCAGCAGTGGAGAGTACTACGAGCAGTACTTC. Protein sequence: CASSGEYYEQYF.

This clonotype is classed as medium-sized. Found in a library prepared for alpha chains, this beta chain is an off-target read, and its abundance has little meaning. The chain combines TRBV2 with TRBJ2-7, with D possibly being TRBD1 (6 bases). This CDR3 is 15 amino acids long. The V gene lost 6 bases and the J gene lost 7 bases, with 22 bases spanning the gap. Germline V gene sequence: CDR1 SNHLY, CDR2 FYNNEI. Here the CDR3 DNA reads TGTGCCAGCAGCCCCGAACAGGGATCTTTTAAGGAGCAGTACTTC. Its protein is CASSPEQGSFKEQYF.

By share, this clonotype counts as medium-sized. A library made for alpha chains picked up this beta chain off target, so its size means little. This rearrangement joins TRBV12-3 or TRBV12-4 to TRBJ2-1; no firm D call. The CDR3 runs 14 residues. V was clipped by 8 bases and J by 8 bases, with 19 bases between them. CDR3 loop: CASGRLWQLDEQFF. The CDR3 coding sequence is TGTGCCAGCGGTAGATTGTGGCAGTTAGATGAGCAGTTCTTC.

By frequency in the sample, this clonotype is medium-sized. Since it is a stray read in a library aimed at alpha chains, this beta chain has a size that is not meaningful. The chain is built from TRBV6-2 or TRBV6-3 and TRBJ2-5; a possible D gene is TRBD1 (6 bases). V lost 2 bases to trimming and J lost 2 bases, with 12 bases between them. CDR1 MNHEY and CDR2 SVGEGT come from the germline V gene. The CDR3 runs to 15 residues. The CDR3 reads CASSYQGSGQETQYF. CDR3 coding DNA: TGTGCCAGCAGTTACCAGGGGAGCGGACAAGAGACCCAGTACTTC.

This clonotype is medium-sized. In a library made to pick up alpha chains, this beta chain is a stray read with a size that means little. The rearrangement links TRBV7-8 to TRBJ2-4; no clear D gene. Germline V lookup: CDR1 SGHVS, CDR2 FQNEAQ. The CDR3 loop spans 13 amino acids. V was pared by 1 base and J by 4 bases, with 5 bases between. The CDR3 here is CASSLDWKNIQYF. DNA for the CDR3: TGTGCCAGCAGCTTAGATTGGAAAAACATTCAGTACTTC.

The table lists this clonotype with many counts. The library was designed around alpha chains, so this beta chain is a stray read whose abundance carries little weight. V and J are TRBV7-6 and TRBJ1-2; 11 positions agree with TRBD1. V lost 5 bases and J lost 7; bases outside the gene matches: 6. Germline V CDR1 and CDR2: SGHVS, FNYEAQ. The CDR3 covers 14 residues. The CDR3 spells CASSQGTGGRGYTF. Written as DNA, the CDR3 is TGTGCCAGCAGCCAAGGGACAGGGGGTCGTGGCTACACCTTC. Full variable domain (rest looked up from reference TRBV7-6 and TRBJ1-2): GAGVSQSPRYKVTKRGQDVALRCDPISGHVSLYWYRQALGQGPEFLTYFNYEAQQDKSGLPNDRFSAERPEGSISTLTIQRTEQRDSAMYRCASSQGTGGRGYTFGSGTRLTVV.

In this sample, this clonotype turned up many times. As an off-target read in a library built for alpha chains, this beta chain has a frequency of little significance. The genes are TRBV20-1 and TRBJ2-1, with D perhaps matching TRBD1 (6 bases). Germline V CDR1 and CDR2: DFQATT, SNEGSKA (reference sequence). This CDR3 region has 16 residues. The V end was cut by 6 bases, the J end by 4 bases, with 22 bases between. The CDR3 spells CSATQRTGTRYNEQFF. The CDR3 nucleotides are TGCAGTGCCACACAGAGAACCGGGACACGTTACAATGAGCAGTTCTTC.